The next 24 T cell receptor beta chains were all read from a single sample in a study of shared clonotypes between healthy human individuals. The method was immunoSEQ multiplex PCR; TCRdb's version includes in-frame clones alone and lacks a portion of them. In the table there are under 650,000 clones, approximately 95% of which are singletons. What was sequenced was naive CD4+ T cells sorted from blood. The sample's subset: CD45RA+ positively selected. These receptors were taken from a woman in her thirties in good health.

The CDR3: CASRGLRQGAYEQYF. The CDR3 region has the DNA TGTGCCAGCAGGGGCCTTAGACAGGGGGCCTACGAGCAGTACTTC. The chain couples TRBV6-1 to TRBJ2-7; 9 bases map to TRBD1. The CDR3 covers 15 residues. V dropped 6 bases and J dropped 2; count of bases not matched to a gene: 8. CDR1 MNHNS and CDR2 SASEGT come from the germline V gene.

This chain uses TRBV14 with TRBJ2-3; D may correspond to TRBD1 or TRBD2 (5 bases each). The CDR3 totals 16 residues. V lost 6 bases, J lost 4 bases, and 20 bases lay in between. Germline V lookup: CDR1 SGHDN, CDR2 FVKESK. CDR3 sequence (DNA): TGTGCCAGCAGGGGACGTTGGCGGGTGATAGCAGATACGCAGTATTTT. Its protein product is CASRGRWRVIADTQYF.

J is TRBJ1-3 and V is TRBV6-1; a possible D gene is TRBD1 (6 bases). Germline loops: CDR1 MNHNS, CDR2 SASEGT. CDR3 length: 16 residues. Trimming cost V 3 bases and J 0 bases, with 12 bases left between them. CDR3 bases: TGTGCCAGCAGTGATCTTTCCAGGGGCTCTGGAAACACCATATATTTT. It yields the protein CASSDLSRGSGNTIYF.

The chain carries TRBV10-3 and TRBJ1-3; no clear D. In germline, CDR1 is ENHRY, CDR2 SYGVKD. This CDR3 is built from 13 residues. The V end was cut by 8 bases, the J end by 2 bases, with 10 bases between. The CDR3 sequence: CAIAELPGNTIYF. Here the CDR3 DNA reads TGTGCCATCGCCGAGCTCCCTGGAAACACCATATATTTT.

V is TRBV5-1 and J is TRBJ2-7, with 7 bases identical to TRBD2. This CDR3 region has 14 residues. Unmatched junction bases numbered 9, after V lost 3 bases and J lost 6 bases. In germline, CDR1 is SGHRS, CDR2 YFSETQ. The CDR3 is CASSSQGGVGEQYF. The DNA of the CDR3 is TGCGCCAGCAGCTCCCAGGGAGGGGTTGGCGAGCAGTACTTC.

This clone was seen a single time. The CDR3 loop reads CASSPNKNTEAFF. The DNA of the CDR3 is TGTGCCAGCTCACCAAATAAAAACACTGAAGCTTTCTTT. This chain links TRBV18 with TRBJ1-1, with D unresolved. CDR3 length: 13 residues. Germline CDR1 reads KGHSH; CDR2 reads LQKENI. With 2 bases removed from V and 2 bases from J, the gap between germline ends came to 6 bases.

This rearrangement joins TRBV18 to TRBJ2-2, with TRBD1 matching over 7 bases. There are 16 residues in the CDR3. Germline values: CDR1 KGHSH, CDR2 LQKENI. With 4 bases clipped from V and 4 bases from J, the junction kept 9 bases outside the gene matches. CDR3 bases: TGTGCCAGCTCACATGGACAGGACCGATTCACCGGGGAGCTGTTTTTT. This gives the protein CASSHGQDRFTGELFF. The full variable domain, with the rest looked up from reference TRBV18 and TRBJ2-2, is NAGVMQNPRHLVRRRGQEARLRCSPMKGHSHVYWYRQLPEEGLKFMVYLQKENIIDESGMPKERFSAEFPKEGPSILRIQQVVRGDSAAYFCASSHGQDRFTGELFFGEGSRLTVL.

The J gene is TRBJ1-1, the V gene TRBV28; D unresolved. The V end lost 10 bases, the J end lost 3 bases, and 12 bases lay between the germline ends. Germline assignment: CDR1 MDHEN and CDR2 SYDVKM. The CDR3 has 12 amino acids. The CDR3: CATTVEDTEAFF. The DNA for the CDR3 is TGTGCCACAACAGTCGAGGACACTGAAGCTTTCTTT.

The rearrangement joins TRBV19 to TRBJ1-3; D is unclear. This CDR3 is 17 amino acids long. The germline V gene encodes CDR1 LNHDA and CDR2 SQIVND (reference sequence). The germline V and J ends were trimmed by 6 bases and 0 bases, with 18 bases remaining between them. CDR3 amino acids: CASSPEGIRSSGNTIYF. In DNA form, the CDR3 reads TGTGCCAGTAGCCCCGAGGGCATCCGAAGCTCTGGAAACACCATATATTTT.

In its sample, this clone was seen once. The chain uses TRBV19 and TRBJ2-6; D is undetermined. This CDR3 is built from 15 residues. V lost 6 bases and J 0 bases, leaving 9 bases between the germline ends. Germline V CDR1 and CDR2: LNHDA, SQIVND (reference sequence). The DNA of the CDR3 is TGTGCCAGTAGCTACCGGAGCTCTGGGGCCAACGTCCTGACTTTC. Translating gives CASSYRSSGANVLTF.

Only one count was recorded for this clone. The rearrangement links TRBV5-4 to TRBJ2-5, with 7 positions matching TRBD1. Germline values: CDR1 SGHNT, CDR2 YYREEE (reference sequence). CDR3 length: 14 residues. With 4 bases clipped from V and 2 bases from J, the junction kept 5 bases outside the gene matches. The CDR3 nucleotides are TGTGCCAGCAGCGGGGGACAGCTTCAAGAGACCCAGTACTTC. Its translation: CASSGGQLQETQYF.

Here the CDR3 DNA reads TGTGCCAGCAGCTCGACTAGCGCAACCTACGAGCAGTACTTC. This encodes CASSSTSATYEQYF. This rearrangement joins TRBV5-4 to TRBJ2-7, with TRBD2 matching 8 bases. The trim removed 3 bases at V and 2 bases at J, leaving 4 bases unmatched. The CDR3 totals 14 residues. The V gene's germline CDR1 is SGHNT and CDR2 YYREEE (reference sequence).

The CDR3: CASSQGGTNQPQHF. The CDR3 DNA reads TGCGCCAGCAGCCAGGGGGGGACTAATCAGCCCCAGCATTTT. This chain connects TRBV5-1 to TRBJ1-5; 7 nucleotides align to TRBD1. V lost 4 bases, J lost 4 bases, and 5 bases stayed unmatched. The CDR3 loop spans 14 amino acids. CDR1 and CDR2 (germline): SGHRS, YFSETQ.

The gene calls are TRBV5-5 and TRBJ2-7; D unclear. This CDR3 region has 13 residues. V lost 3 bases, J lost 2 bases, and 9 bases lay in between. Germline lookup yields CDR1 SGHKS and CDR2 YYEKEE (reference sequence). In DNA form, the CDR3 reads TGTGCCAGCAGCTCCGGGCCCACCTACGAGCAGTACTTC. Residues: CASSSGPTYEQYF.

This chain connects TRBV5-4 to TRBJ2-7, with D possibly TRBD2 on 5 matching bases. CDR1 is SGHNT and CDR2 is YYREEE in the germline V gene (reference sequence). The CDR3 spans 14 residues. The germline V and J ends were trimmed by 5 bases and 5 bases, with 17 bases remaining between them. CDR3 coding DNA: TGTGCCAGCAGTTCCGGACTCGTCCGTGACGAGCAGTACTTC. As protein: CASSSGLVRDEQYF. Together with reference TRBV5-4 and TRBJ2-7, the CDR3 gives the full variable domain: ETGVTQSPTHLIKTRGQQVTLRCSSQSGHNTVSWYQQALGQGPQFIFQYYREEENGRGNFPPRFSGLQFPNYSSELNVNALELDDSALYLCASSSGLVRDEQYFGPGTRLTVT.

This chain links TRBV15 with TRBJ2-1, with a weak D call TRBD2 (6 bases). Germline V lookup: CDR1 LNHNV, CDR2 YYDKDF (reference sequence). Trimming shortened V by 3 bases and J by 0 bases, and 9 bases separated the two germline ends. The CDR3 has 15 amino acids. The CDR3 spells CATSREDYSYNEQFF. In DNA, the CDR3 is TGTGCCACCAGCAGGGAGGACTACTCCTACAATGAGCAGTTCTTC.

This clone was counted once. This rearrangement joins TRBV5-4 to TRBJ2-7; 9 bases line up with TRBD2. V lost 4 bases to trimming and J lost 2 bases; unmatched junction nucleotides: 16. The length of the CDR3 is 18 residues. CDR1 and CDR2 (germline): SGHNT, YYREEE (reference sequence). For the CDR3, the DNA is TGTGCCAGCAGCCACCCTGCCCCGGGACTAGCATCTCCCTACGAGCAGTACTTC. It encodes CASSHPAPGLASPYEQYF.

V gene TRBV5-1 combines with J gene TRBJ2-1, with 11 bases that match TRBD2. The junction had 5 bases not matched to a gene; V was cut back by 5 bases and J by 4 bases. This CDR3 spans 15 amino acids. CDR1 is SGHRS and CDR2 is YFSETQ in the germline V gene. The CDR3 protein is CASRPGTSGYNEQFF. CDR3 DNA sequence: TGCGCCAGCAGACCCGGGACTAGCGGATACAATGAGCAGTTCTTC.

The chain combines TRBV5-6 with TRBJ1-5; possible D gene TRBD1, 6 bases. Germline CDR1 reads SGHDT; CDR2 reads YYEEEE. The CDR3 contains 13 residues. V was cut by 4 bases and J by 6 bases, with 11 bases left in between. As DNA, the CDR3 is TGTGCCAGCAGCCAGGGACACTCTCAGCCCCAGCATTTT. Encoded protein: CASSQGHSQPQHF.

CDR3 coding DNA: TGTGCCAGCAGGCCTGGGCTAGCGGGAGGGGTTGAGCAGTTCTTC. As protein: CASRPGLAGGVEQFF. This chain uses TRBV28 with TRBJ2-1, with 12 positions matching TRBD2. With V trimmed by 6 bases and J by 9 bases, 9 bases remained unmatched. The CDR3 sequence is 15 residues long. The germline V gene has CDR1 MDHEN and CDR2 SYDVKM. Supplemented by reference TRBV28 and TRBJ2-1, the full variable domain reads DVKVTQSSRYLVKRTGEKVFLECVQDMDHENMFWYRQDPGLGLRLIYFSYDVKMKEKGDIPEGYSVSREKKERFSLILESASTNQTSMYLCASRPGLAGGVEQFFGPGTRLTVL.

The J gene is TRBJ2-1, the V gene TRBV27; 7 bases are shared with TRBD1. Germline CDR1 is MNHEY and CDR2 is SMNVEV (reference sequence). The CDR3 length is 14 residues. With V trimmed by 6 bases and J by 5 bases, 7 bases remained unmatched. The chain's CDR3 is CASRIDRENNEQFF. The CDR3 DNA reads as TGTGCCAGCAGAATAGACAGGGAAAACAATGAGCAGTTCTTC.

As DNA, the CDR3 is TGTGCCAGCAGCCCTGGGGGACTAGGAACCTACGAGCAGTACTTC. Residues: CASSPGGLGTYEQYF. The chain couples TRBV5-4 to TRBJ2-7; 8 bases are shared with TRBD2. CDR3 length: 15 amino acids. V lost 4 bases to trimming and J lost 2 bases; unmatched junction nucleotides: 8. Germline assignment: CDR1 SGHNT and CDR2 YYREEE (reference sequence).

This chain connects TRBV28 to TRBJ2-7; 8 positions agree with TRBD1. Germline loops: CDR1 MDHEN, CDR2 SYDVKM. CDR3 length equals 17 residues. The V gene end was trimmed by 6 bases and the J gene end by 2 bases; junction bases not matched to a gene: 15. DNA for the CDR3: TGTGCCAGCAGGCCAGGGGGCACCCATCGCTCCGCCTACGAGCAGTACTTC. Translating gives CASRPGGTHRSAYEQYF.

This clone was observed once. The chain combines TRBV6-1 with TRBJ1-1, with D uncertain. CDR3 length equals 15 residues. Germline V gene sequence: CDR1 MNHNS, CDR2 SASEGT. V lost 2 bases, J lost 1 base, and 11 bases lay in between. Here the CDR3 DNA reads TGTGCCAGCAGTGAATTGGGTGGAGGGAACACTGAAGCTTTCTTT. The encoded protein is CASSELGGGNTEAFF.